A single sample gave rise to the 23 T cell receptor beta chains below, sequenced in a study of blood T cell repertoires in COVID-19. Measured with immunoSEQ multiplex PCR; TCRdb has only the in-frame clones, and not every one. Seen here are roughly 140,000 clones, 75% to 90% observed once, and the top ten hold about 4.2%. Sequencing was performed on peripheral blood. The receptors were sampled from a woman aged 55 to 70 with active or convalescent COVID-19.

The V call is TRBV2, the J call TRBJ2-1; D perhaps matches TRBD1 (6 bases). Germline values: CDR1 SNHLY, CDR2 FYNNEI. This CDR3 has 13 residues. Deletions cut 6 bases from V and 3 bases from J, with 9 bases between. The DNA of the CDR3 is TGTGCCAGCAGGAGGACAGTCTACAATGAGCAGTTCTTC. It encodes CASRRTVYNEQFF.

The chain is built from TRBV19 and TRBJ2-7; tentative D call: TRBD1 (6 bases). Trimming shortened V by 6 bases and J by 3 bases, and 12 bases separated the two germline ends. The CDR3 is made up of 13 amino acids. Germline V gives CDR1 LNHDA, CDR2 SQIVND (reference sequence). CDR3 DNA sequence: TGTGCCAGTAGAACAGGGAAAGGCTACGAGCAGTACTTC. Protein product: CASRTGKGYEQYF.

The chain employs TRBV5-5 and TRBJ1-1, with D possibly being TRBD1 (6 bases). With 1 base removed from V and 10 bases from J, the gap between germline ends came to 14 bases. The length of the CDR3 is 13 residues. Per germline, CDR1 SGHKS and CDR2 YYEKEE (reference sequence). The CDR3 DNA sequence: TGTGCCAGCAGCTTGACGTCCGGGGGGCGAGCTTTCTTT. This translates into CASSLTSGGRAFF.

Only a few counts were recorded for this clone. The chain carries TRBV19 and TRBJ1-1; 10 positions match TRBD1. Germline V CDR1 and CDR2: LNHDA, SQIVND (reference sequence). The CDR3 has 17 residues. J lost 1 base, V lost 5 bases, and 10 bases had no gene match. The CDR3 loop reads CASSSLRDRGENTEAFF. The CDR3 bases are TGTGCCAGTAGTTCACTCCGGGACAGGGGCGAGAACACTGAAGCTTTCTTT.

This rearrangement joins TRBV7-9 to TRBJ1-6; possibly TRBD1 for D (6 bases). CDR3 size: 16 residues. The V and J ends lost 3 bases and 0 bases respectively, with 9 bases between them. From germline, CDR1 is SEHNR and CDR2 FQNEAQ (reference sequence). The CDR3 protein is CASSLTGSSYNSPLHF. In nucleotides, the CDR3 is TGTGCCAGCAGCTTGACAGGCAGCTCCTATAATTCACCCCTCCACTTT.

The V and J genes are TRBV23-1 and TRBJ1-5; D ambiguous. TRBV23-1 is designated an ORF whose function remains uncertain. V dropped 0 bases and J dropped 1 base, with 10 bases sitting between them. The CDR3 length is 16 residues. DNA of the CDR3: TGCGCCAGCAGTCAATCGTCAGATCTCAGCAATCAGCCCCAGCATTTT. Translation gives CASSQSSDLSNQPQHF.

This clone was seen only a few times. This chain joins TRBV29-1 and TRBJ1-5, with D possibly matching TRBD1 (6 bases). Germline CDR1 reads SQVTM; CDR2 reads ANQGSEA. The V gene lost 7 bases and the J gene lost 0 bases, with 13 bases spanning the gap. The CDR3 extends over 14 amino acids. CDR3 loop: CSAGTPDSNQPQHF. CDR3 sequence (DNA): TGCAGCGCCGGGACACCCGATAGCAATCAGCCCCAGCATTTT.

The V call is TRBV5-5, the J call TRBJ2-5; 9 nucleotides align to TRBD2. The CDR3 totals 15 residues. V shed 4 bases and J 4 bases; nucleotides not matched to a gene: 8. Germline V gene sequence: CDR1 SGHKS, CDR2 YYEKEE (reference sequence). The CDR3 loop reads CASSKGSGGGETQYF. CDR3 sequence (DNA): TGTGCCAGCAGCAAAGGTAGCGGGGGAGGAGAGACCCAGTACTTC.

V gene TRBV7-3 combines with J gene TRBJ2-1, with 10 bases lining up with TRBD1. Germline assignment: CDR1 SGHTA and CDR2 FQGTGA. Trimming took 1 base from V and 10 from J; bases not matched to a gene: 13. The CDR3 length is 17 residues. This CDR3 reads CASSLMAGTGVLKEQFF. The CDR3 nucleotides are TGTGCCAGCAGCTTAATGGCCGGGACAGGGGTTTTGAAGGAGCAGTTCTTC.

The rearrangement joins TRBV3-1 (or the pseudogene TRBV3-2) to TRBJ2-3, with 8 bases identical to TRBD1. This CDR3 is built from 14 residues. The V gene end was trimmed by 4 bases and the J gene end by 6 bases; junction bases not matched to a gene: 6. Germline V CDR1 and CDR2: LGHDT, YNNKEL (reference sequence). CDR3 sequence: CASSPGQGWDTQYF. CDR3 nucleotides: TGTGCCAGCAGCCCCGGACAGGGATGGGATACGCAGTATTTT.

This rearrangement joins TRBV9 to TRBJ2-1; 9 nucleotides align to TRBD1. J lost 8 bases, V lost 1 base, and 4 bases had no gene match. Looked up from germline, CDR1 is SGDLS and CDR2 is YYNGEE. The CDR3 has 14 amino acids. This chain's CDR3 is CASSVIQGADEQFF. The CDR3 nucleotides are TGTGCCAGCAGCGTAATACAGGGGGCTGATGAGCAGTTCTTC.

This clone occurred once. The chain links TRBV14 to TRBJ2-7, with 8 positions matching TRBD1. CDR3 length equals 16 residues. With 0 bases clipped from V and 4 bases from J, the junction kept 8 bases outside the gene matches. In germline, CDR1 is SGHDN, CDR2 FVKESK. The CDR3 sequence: CASSQESATGVYEQYF. CDR3 sequence (DNA): TGTGCCAGCAGCCAAGAATCCGCGACAGGGGTTTACGAGCAGTACTTC.

CDR3 amino acids: CASSSRGGRAADTQYF. For the CDR3, the DNA is TGTGCCAGCAGCTCCCGGGGGGGCCGAGCAGCAGATACGCAGTATTTT. This sequence joins TRBV7-2 and TRBJ2-3; 8 nucleotides agree with TRBD2. V shed 4 bases and J 4 bases; nucleotides not matched to a gene: 10. Germline CDR1 SGHTA, CDR2 FQGNSA. CDR3 length: 16 residues. The complete variable domain, with remaining parts taken from reference TRBV7-2 and TRBJ2-3, reads GAGVSQSPSNKVTEKGKDVELRCDPISGHTALYWYRQSLGQGLEFLIYFQGNSAPDKSGLPSDRFSAERTGGSVSTLTIQRTQQEDSAVYLCASSSRGGRAADTQYFGPGTRLTVL.

The chain joins TRBV6-5 to TRBJ2-2, with D possibly being TRBD1 (5 bases). The CDR3 spans 15 residues. The V and J ends lost 6 bases and 5 bases respectively, with 16 bases between them. Germline V lookup: CDR1 MNHEY, CDR2 SVGAGI. The CDR3 region is CASSLQGAGTGELFF. As DNA, the CDR3 is TGTGCCAGCAGCCTCCAAGGGGCAGGGACCGGGGAGCTGTTTTTT.

This chain connects TRBV11-2 to TRBJ1-2, with D possibly TRBD1 on 6 matching bases. Germline CDR1 SGHAT, CDR2 FQNNGV. V was pared by 0 bases and J by 8 bases, with 16 bases between. The CDR3 totals 15 residues. CDR3 loop: CASSLDRPGASGYTF. CDR3 DNA: TGTGCCAGCAGCTTAGATCGCCCAGGGGCAAGCGGCTACACCTTC.

The V and J genes are TRBV4-3 and TRBJ2-7; D not resolved. The V end was cut by 0 bases, the J end by 6 bases, with 9 bases between. Per germline, CDR1 LGHNA and CDR2 YSLEER. The CDR3 is made up of 13 amino acids. DNA of the CDR3: TGCGCCAGCAGCCAAGACAGACATCGCGAGCAGTACTTC. This encodes CASSQDRHREQYF.

This rearrangement joins TRBV18 to TRBJ1-5; the D gene is possibly TRBD1 (5 bases). Germline values: CDR1 KGHSH, CDR2 LQKENI. The CDR3 runs 15 residues. The germline V and J ends were trimmed by 0 bases and 5 bases, with 11 bases remaining between them. CDR3: CASSPPWEGHQPQHF. The DNA of the CDR3 is TGTGCCAGCTCACCACCGTGGGAGGGGCATCAGCCCCAGCATTTT. The full variable domain, with the rest looked up from reference TRBV18 and TRBJ1-5, is NAGVMQNPRHLVRRRGQEARLRCSPMKGHSHVYWYRQLPEEGLKFMVYLQKENIIDESGMPKERFSAEFPKEGPSILRIQQVVRGDSAAYFCASSPPWEGHQPQHFGDGTRLSIL.

The rearrangement uses TRBV7-2 and TRBJ2-3, with 7 bases identical to TRBD1. The CDR3 runs 14 residues. Germline assignment: CDR1 SGHTA and CDR2 FQGNSA. V lost 5 bases and J lost 2; bases outside the gene matches: 4. The CDR3 DNA sequence: TGTGCCAGCAGCCTAGGACAGGTCACAGATACGCAGTATTTT. Its protein is CASSLGQVTDTQYF.

V and J are TRBV11-2 and TRBJ2-2, with 7 bases matching TRBD1. V gave up 4 bases and J gave up 6 bases; unmatched junction bases: 5. This CDR3 is 14 amino acids long. Germline-derived CDR1 and CDR2 are SGHAT and FQNNGV. The CDR3 is CASSSSQGSGELFF. CDR3 DNA: TGTGCCAGCAGCTCGTCACAGGGGTCCGGGGAGCTGTTTTTT.

The rearrangement joins TRBV2 to TRBJ1-5; D gene ambiguous. CDR3 length equals 14 residues. V was trimmed by 5 bases and J by 1 base, leaving 9 bases between them. Germline CDR1 is SNHLY and CDR2 is FYNNEI. The CDR3 loop reads CASSPSVSNQPQHF. The CDR3 region has the DNA TGTGCCAGCAGTCCGTCTGTCAGCAATCAGCCCCAGCATTTT.

This clone is medium-sized within its sample. CDR3 region: CASSPTATSTSPLHF. In nucleotides, the CDR3 is TGTGCCAGCAGCCCGACAGCTACGTCTACTTCACCCCTCCACTTT. This rearrangement joins TRBV6-6 to TRBJ1-6; D possibly corresponds to TRBD1 (5 bases). Germline lookup yields CDR1 MNHNY and CDR2 SVGAGI (reference sequence). The V and J ends lost 6 bases and 9 bases respectively, with 18 bases between them. The CDR3 extends over 15 amino acids.

CDR3 bases: TGTGCCATCGCAACAGATCGGAACACTGAAGCTTTCTTT. Translating gives CAIATDRNTEAFF. This rearrangement joins TRBV10-3 to TRBJ1-1; D is unresolved. V lost 8 bases and J 1 base, leaving 11 bases between the germline ends. Germline values: CDR1 ENHRY, CDR2 SYGVKD. This CDR3 is built from 13 residues.

The genes are TRBV10-3 and TRBJ1-4; D perhaps matches TRBD1 (6 bases). The CDR3 extends over 14 amino acids. Trimming took 3 bases from V and 8 from J, leaving 13 bases between them. Germline V gene lookup returns CDR1 ENHRY and CDR2 SYGVKD. The DNA for the CDR3 is TGTGCCATCAGTGATGAGGGGGTAAAAGAAAAACTGTTTTTT. The encoded protein is CAISDEGVKEKLFF.